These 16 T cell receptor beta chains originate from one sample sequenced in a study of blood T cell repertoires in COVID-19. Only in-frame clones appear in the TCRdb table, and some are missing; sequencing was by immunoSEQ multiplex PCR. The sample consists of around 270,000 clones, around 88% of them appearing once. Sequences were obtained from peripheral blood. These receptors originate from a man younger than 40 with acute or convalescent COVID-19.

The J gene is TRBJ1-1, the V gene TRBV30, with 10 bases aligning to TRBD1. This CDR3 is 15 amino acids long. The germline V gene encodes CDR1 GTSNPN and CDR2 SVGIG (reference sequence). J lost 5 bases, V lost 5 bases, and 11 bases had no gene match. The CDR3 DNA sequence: TGTGCCTGGGCCCCTCGGGACAGGGGAGGAACTGAAGCTTTCTTT. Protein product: CAWAPRDRGGTEAFF. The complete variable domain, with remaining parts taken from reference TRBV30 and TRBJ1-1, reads SQTIHQWPATLVQPVGSPLSLECTVEGTSNPNLYWYRQAAGRGLQLLFYSVGIGQISSEVPQNLSASRPQDRQFILSSKKLLLSDSGFYLCAWAPRDRGGTEAFFGQGTRLTVV.

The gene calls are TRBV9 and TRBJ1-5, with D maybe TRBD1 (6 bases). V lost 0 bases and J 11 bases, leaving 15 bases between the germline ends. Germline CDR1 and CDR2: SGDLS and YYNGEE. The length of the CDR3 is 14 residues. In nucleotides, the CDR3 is TGTGCCAGCAGCGTAGGTCCCCAAGGGGGTTCCCAGCATTTT. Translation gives CASSVGPQGGSQHF.

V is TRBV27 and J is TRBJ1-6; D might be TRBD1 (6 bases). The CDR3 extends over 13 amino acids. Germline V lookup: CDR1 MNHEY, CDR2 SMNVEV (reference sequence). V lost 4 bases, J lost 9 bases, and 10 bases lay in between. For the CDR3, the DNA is TGTGCCAGCAGTTCGGACAGACTTTCACCCCTCCACTTT. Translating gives CASSSDRLSPLHF.

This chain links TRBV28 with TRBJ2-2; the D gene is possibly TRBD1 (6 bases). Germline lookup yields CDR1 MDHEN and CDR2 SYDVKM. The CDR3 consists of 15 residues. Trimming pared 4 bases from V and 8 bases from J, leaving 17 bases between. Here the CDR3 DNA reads TGTGCCAGCAGTTCTCCGGACAGCCTCGGAGGGGAGCTGTTTTTT. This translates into CASSSPDSLGGELFF.

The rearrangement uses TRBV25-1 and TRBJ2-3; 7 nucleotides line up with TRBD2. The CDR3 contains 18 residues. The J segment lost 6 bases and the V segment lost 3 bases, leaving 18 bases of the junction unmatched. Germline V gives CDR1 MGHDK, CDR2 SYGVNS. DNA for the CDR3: TGTGCCAGCAGTGATCCCCCCACCAGGGAGGGAGGATGGGATACGCAGTATTTT. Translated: CASSDPPTREGGWDTQYF.

The CDR3 sequence is CASRDLRGNSGANVLTF. CDR3 in DNA: TGTGCCAGCAGGGATTTGCGGGGAAACTCTGGGGCCAACGTCCTGACTTTC. The chain uses TRBV11-2 and TRBJ2-6, with D possibly TRBD2 on 6 matching bases. V was shortened by 6 bases and J by 0 bases, with 15 bases between the two germline ends. Germline V gene sequence: CDR1 SGHAT, CDR2 FQNNGV. The length of the CDR3 is 17 residues.

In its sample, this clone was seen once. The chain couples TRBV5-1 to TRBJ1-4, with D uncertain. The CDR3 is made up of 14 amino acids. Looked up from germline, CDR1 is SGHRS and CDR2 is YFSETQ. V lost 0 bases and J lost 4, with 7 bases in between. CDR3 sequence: CASSLGQYNEKLFF. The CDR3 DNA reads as TGCGCCAGCAGCTTGGGGCAGTATAATGAAAAACTGTTTTTT.

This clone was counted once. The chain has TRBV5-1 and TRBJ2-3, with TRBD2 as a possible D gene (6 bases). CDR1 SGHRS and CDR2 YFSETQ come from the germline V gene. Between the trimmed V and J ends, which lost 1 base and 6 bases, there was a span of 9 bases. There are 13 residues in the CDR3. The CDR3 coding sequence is TGCGCCAGCAGCTTGTCGGGGGAGGATACGCAGTATTTT. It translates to CASSLSGEDTQYF.

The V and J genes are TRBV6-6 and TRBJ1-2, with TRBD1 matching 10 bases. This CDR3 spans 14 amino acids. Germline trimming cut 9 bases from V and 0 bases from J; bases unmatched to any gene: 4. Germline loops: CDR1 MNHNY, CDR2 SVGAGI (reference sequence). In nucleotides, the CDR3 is TGTGCCAGTCTCGGGACAGGGGCTAACTATGGCTACACCTTC. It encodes CASLGTGANYGYTF.

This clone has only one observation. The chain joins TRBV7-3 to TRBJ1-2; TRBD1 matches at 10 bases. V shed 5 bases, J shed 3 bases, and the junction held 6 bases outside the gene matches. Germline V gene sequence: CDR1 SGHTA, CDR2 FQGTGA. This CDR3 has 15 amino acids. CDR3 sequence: CASSPTGTGDYGYTF. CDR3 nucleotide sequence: TGTGCCAGCAGCCCAACCGGGACAGGGGACTATGGCTACACCTTC.

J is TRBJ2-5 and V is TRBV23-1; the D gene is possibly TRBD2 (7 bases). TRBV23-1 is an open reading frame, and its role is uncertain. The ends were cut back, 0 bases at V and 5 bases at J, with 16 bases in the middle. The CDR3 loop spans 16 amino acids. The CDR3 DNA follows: TGCGCCAGCAGTCAATCGGGGGGGGGCTTTTGGGAGACCCAGTACTTC. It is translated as CASSQSGGGFWETQYF.

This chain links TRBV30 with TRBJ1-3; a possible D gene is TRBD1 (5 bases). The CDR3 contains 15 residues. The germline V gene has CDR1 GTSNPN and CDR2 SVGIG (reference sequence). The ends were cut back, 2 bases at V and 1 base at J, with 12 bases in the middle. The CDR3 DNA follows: TGTGCCTGGAGTTCCGGGACTATTTCTGGAAACACCATATATTTT. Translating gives CAWSSGTISGNTIYF.

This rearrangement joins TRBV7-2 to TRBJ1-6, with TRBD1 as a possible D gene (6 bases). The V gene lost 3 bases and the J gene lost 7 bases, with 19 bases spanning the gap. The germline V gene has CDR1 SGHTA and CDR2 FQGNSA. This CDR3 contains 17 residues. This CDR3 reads CASSFTGTVLKNSPLHF. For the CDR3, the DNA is TGTGCCAGCAGCTTCACAGGGACCGTCTTAAAAAATTCACCCCTCCACTTT.

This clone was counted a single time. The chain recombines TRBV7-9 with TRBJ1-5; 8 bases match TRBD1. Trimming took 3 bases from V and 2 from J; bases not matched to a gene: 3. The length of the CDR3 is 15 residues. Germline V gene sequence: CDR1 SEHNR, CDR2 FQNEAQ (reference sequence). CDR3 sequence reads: CASSLQGAGNQPQHF. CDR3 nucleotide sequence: TGTGCCAGCAGCTTGCAGGGGGCAGGCAATCAGCCCCAGCATTTT.

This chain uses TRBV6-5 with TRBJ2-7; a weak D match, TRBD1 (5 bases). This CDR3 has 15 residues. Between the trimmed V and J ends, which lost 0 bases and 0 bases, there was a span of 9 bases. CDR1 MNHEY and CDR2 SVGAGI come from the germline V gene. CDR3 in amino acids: CASSYSNRGSYEQYF. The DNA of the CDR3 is TGTGCCAGCAGTTACTCGAATAGGGGCTCCTACGAGCAGTACTTC.

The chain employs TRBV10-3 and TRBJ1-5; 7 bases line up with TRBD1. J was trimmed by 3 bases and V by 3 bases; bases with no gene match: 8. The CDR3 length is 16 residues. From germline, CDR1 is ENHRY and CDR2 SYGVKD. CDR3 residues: CAISDGSGGLNQPQHF. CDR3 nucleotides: TGTGCCATCAGTGACGGGTCAGGGGGGCTCAATCAGCCCCAGCATTTT.